This T cell receptor beta chain was observed in a study of TIL therapy for anti-PD-1-resistant metastatic lung cancer. Looking at the study overall: Median tumor mutation burden was more than 1.4 mutations per megabase.

As to time point: pre-treatment sample, taken before nivolumab and TIL therapy. Most excised metastases sampled were pleural nodules or supraclavicular lymph nodes. Patients then received nivolumab; progressors got lymphodepletion, TIL and IL-2. As concerns this clone: Its target is not known.

General study results and limits: Compared with baseline intratumoral T cells, expanded TIL cultures were more clonal and less diverse (around 5.9% vs 31%).

This CDR3 is 19 amino acids long. J gave up 1 base and V 3 bases, and 13 bases lay outside the gene matches. The germline V gene has CDR1 LNHDA and CDR2 SQIVND (reference sequence). The libraries were made with immunoSEQ v3. Assay: immunoSEQ multiplex PCR; the TCRdb copy retains only in-frame clones and omits some. The sample shows about 100,000 clones, just over 65% of them seen only once. The receptor comes from a person aged 25-79 years with non-small cell lung cancer. The material was tumor tissue, obtained at baseline. The chain is built from TRBV19 and TRBJ2-2, with 8 positions matching TRBD1. CDR3 sequence (DNA): TGTGCCAGTAGTATGTTCCCACTCTGGACAGGGCAGAACACCGGGGAGCTGTTTTTT. The encoded protein is CASSMFPLWTGQNTGELFF.